This TCR beta chain is drawn from a study of shared clonotypes between healthy human individuals (dated by TCRdb to 2018 to 2020). Broadly, across the study: Two women and a few men aged 18 to 49 years were included in the cohort. To estimate repertoire size and how much clonotype sharing occurs between individuals, the study deeply sequenced the blood TCR repertoires of several healthy adults. Different laboratories and diverse techniques were used to prepare libraries and sequence TCR repertoires, to increase sequencing depth and limit assay-specific biases. Between about 0.85 and 8.9 billion PBMCs per donor were obtained by leukapheresis. Points the paper makes about the study in general: Sampling was limited to blood, and TCR repertoires in tissue likely differ from TCR repertoires in blood. Pairwise subsampling led to the expectation that sequencing depth would affect the degree of clonotype sharing among donors. The small number of donors limited the genetic and exposure-history diversity represented.

With respect to this clone: There is no known antigen for this receptor. Base qualities are not recorded, but no much larger clone differs from it by a single base.

Using the deep immunoSEQ assay, multiplex PCR amplified TCR CDR3 regions from genomic DNA. Extracted genomic DNA from each cell subset was distributed evenly across all wells of several immunoSEQ 96-well plates, and each plate was treated as a replicate. For unsorted PBMC, around 290 ng of genomic DNA, equivalent to approximately 30,000 T cell genomes, went into each replicate PCR. Genomic DNA from unsorted PBMC was sequenced over ten immunoSEQ deep assay plates. Purified libraries were quantified with a Qubit 3.0 fluorometer, sized on a Bioanalyzer 2100, and re-quantified with the KAPA Library Quantification kit. A separate single-read 150-cycle Illumina NextSeq 550 flow cell was used to sequence each immunoSEQ 96-well plate. The authors' pipeline ran thus. Because the immunoSEQ output held only junctional sequences and lacked quality scores, the filtering could not match the filtering applied to full-length reads. Sequences were annotated with PyIR, a Python wrapper for IgBLAST v1.9, and V/J genes and CDR3 were assigned using IMGT germline references. Reads with weak V/J assignments (E-value above 1e-6), missing CDR3, stop codons, out-of-frame junctions, or ambiguous translated residues were removed. V3J clonotypes were defined as sequences sharing the same inferred V gene, J gene, and CDR3 amino acid sequence. To compute the percentage overlap between repertoires, the number of shared unique clonotypes was divided by the size of the smaller repertoire. Repertoire richness was assessed with RTK rarefaction, the Chao1 estimator, and Recon v2.1 estimates of unobserved clonotypes. TCRdb carries this immuneACCESS record with in-frame sequences only. Its versions omit some clonotypes, under half of them owing to an unresolved V gene in the studies checked, with the rest unexplained. V, J and clone size are those of that table, while D and trimming were read from the DNA. The sample records 450,000 to 500,000 clones, 70% to 80% of which are singletons. The top ten hold more than 10% of the sample.

Healthy HIV-negative adults with no recently reported acute infections or vaccinations were included as donors. Every donor was a Caucasian adult living in Nashville, Tennessee, USA. For unsorted samples, some 90 million PBMCs were counted and genomic DNA was extracted with the QIAamp DNA Blood Mini kit. Blood was collected by leukapheresis, and PBMCs were isolated by Ficoll-Histopaque density gradient centrifugation and then cryopreserved in liquid nitrogen vapor phase. Its CDR3 holds 14 amino acids, cysteine through phenylalanine. Only the CDR3 part of the read is kept: 42 bases, read in frame from the first base. As encoded in the germline V gene, CDR1 is SNHLY while CDR2 is FYNNEI. The germline ends are 8 bases apart after V is trimmed by 2 bases and J by 1 base.

This receptor was taken from a middle-aged woman in good health. Some clones in this sample may be carry-over from other donors' samples. The receptor chain draws on TRBV2 and TRBJ2-5; a tentative D call is TRBD2 (5 bases match). The specimen sequenced was PBMCs. CDR3 sequence: CASSELASQETQYF. The sequenced DNA is TGTGCCAGCAGTGAACTAGCCAGCCAAGAGACCCAGTACTTC.